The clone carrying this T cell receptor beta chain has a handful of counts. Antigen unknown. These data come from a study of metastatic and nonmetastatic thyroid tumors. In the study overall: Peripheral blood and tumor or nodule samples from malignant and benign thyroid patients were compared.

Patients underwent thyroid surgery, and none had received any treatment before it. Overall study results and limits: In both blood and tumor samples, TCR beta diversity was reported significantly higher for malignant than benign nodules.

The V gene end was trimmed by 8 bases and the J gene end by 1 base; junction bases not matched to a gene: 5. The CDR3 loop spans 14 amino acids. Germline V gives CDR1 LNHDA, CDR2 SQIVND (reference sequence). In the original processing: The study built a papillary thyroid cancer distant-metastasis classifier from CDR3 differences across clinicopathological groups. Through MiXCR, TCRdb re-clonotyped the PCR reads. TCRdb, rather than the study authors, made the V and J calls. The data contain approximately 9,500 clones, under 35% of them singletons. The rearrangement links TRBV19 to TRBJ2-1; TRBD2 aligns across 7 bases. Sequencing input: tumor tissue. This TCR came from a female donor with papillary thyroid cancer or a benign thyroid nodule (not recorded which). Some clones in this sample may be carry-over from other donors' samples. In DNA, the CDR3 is TGTGCCAGTTCTAGCGGATTTTCCTACAATGAGCAGTTCTTC. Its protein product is CASSSGFSYNEQFF.